The present entry profiles one TCR beta chain with its context. Its antigen is not yet known. The sample holds no much larger clone one base away, and base qualities are not on file. The sample has other DNA sequences that encode this CDR3 too. Receptors were amplified or captured by the immunoSEQ multiplex PCR assay. The multiplex PCR relied on a mix of 60 forward primers for TCR Vbeta segments and 13 reverse primers for TCR Jbeta segments. The CDR3 region of rearranged TCR beta genes was amplified from genomic DNA by a multiplex PCR assay. The Illumina HiSeq System was used to sequence the amplified TCR beta libraries as 87-base-pair reads. In the source study's methods: In a later analysis, approximately 74 million unique TCR beta chains were counted across the roughly 670 repertoires, and roughly 10 million of these chains were shared by at least two donors. To remove PCR and sequencing errors, raw reads were error-corrected and collapsed into unique sequences using a nearest-neighbor algorithm that merged closely related sequences. CDR3 sequences were aligned to IMGT reference sequences to assign V, D and J gene segments. For a sequence to be retained, at least a six-nucleotide match to both a V gene segment and a J gene segment was required. A rearrangement counted as productive if the CDR3 had no stop codons and remained in frame with V and J, and every other rearrangement counted as non-productive. CDR3 was defined by IMGT convention, running from the second conserved V-encoded cysteine to the conserved J-encoded phenylalanine. The earlier analysis of 550 to 650 of the donors excluded any sequence lacking an unambiguous match to a single V gene segment. An earlier analysis of fewer than 750 of the donors called V segments functional above 56.7% productive rearrangements and segregating when the between-donor standard deviation exceeded 5%. A statistical classification framework was built for diagnosing cytomegalovirus status from the catalog of TCR beta chain sequences. In a later analysis, TCR nucleotide sequences were compared against IMGT/GENE-DB human TR gene sequences so that V and J genes could be assigned. In a later analysis, CDR3 sequences and most-parsimonious VDJ recombination scenarios were assigned using the TCRdist pipeline. A later analysis defined each TCR beta chain by its CDR3 amino acid sequence plus V-gene family, and excluded reads lacking a unique V-gene family. To address suspected cross-contamination and a sequencing artifact, a later analysis removed around 600 highly shared, low-generation-probability nucleotide sequences. In a later analysis, a clonal expansion index was calculated for each public chain from normalized within-repertoire ranks of inferred template counts. Generation probabilities in a later analysis came from a VDJ recombination model fitted to out-of-frame rearrangements, and those results were checked against IGoR. In a later analysis, hypergeometric tests were used to score TCR-TCR, TCR-HLA and TCR-CMV co-occurrence, with a repertoire-size bias correction applied to TCR pairs. False discovery rates were estimated in a later analysis by permuting HLA or CMV assignments 20 times. In a later analysis, co-occurring TCRs were grouped using DBSCAN, with TCRdist sequence similarity added in when clustering inside HLA-allele-positive subsets. Repertoires with fewer than 30,000 or more than 120,000 public chains, plus five repertoires with anomalous nucleotide sharing, were excluded from co-occurrence clustering. The table was pulled from immuneACCESS by TCRdb, which kept in-frame rearrangements only. Such tables lose some clones; where checked, under half of the loss comes from unresolved V genes, and the rest has no known cause. Clone size and V and J calls were adopted from that table, with D and trimming inferred from the DNA. The table for this sample lists 55,000 to 65,000 clones; under 80% of them were counted only once. About 6.8% of the sample is taken by the ten largest.

This record belongs to a study of cytomegalovirus exposure and HLA in healthy donors (dated by TCRdb to about 2017). With regard to the full study: An earlier analysis of 587 of the donors reported 276 Gb of sequence data and approximately 120 million unique TCR beta sequences obtained from 180 million or so T cells. The study was designed to test whether signatures of past pathogen exposure could be identified by cataloging public T cell receptors. A later genetic analysis used genome-wide SNP genotypes for about 55% of the 666 donors, treating that subset as a discovery cohort. Of the roughly 400 genotyped donors, approximately 80% fell in the genetic ancestry cluster associated with self-reported Caucasian donors. HLA typing covered class I and class II loci at four-digit resolution. An earlier analysis of around 640 of the donors used high-throughput TCR beta sequencing to judge whether each TCR beta V gene segment behaved as functional or pseudogenic. In a later analysis, previously published TCR beta repertoires from roughly 710 donors were re-analyzed and high-resolution HLA genotyping was added so that TCR occurrence patterns could be studied. Every discovery cohort repertoire had been produced on one sequencing platform. Roughly 5 DR-DQ haplotypes were treated as single units for association and clustering because of strong linkage in the cohort. The number of donors typed differed by locus, with about 629-630 for A, B, C, DRB1 and DQB1, around 500 for DQA1, under 610 for DPA1, and around 450 for DPB1. Donor age, sex, ethnicity and CMV serostatus were compiled alongside the repertoire data. In the later analysis, no new phenotypic data were used to find candidate immune exposures; instead, reliance was placed on TCR beta sequences and their occurrence across donors. Along with the roughly 700-subject first cohort, a separate validation cohort of around 110 different subjects was used. To predict cytomegalovirus infection status, the study brought together high-throughput TCR immunosequencing, statistical association of individual TCRs with disease status, and machine learning. The study profiled the T cell repertoires of hundreds of subjects by immunosequencing and related them to cytomegalovirus serostatus. Across 300 to 400 genotyped donors of the cohort, an average of approximately 200,000 unique TCR beta nucleotide sequences per donor were sequenced, and roughly 20% of those sequences were non-productive. An early release covering around 630 HLA-typed donors comprised about 290 gigabases of sequencing data and around 80 million unique TCR sequences.

The CDR3 holds 13 amino acids from the cysteine to the phenylalanine. Only CDR3 DNA is held: 39 bases, read in frame from base 1. Relative to germline, V is 0 bases shorter and J is 3 bases shorter, with 5 bases between their ends. Per the germline V gene (reference sequence), MNHEY is the CDR1 and SMNVEV is the CDR2. The cohort consisted of 600 or so healthy bone marrow donors. Cohort members were all nominally healthy when sampled, although unrecorded immune exposures were likely present. The donor tested CMV seropositive and was one of the 289 seropositive cohort members. A peripheral blood sample was collected from each donor, and TCR beta sequencing was performed on peripheral blood mononuclear cells. The Qiagen DNeasy Blood Extraction Kit was used to extract genomic DNA from the blood cell samples. Points the paper makes about the study in general: Because counts were too low, some 17 rarely observed V segments, including chromosome 9 orphons, were excluded from the earlier analysis of 500 to 700 of the donors. The classifier was reported to diagnose cytomegalovirus status with high specificity and sensitivity in both the original and validation cohorts. A further reported finding was that TCR beta sequences accurately predicted the HLA-A and HLA-B alleles for most subjects in the first cohort. Because HLA typing was missing for some donors at each locus, association tests included only the typed subset. A group of highly shared sequence variants was considered likely to be a technical artifact of the sequencing pipeline. Some IMGT-functional V segments, including TRBV6-2 and TRBV6-3, could not be distinguished by the 87-base-pair reads and were therefore excluded. In a later genetic analysis, fewer N-insertions in productive TCRs were reported among donors in an Asian-associated ancestry cluster than the approximately 710-donor mean. The authors suggested that the approach could potentially be generalized to other disease states and immunological phenotypes. In a later analysis, HLA-associated TCR beta chains were found to be more clonally expanded and to have lower generation probabilities than equally common non-associated chains. In a later genetic analysis, a missense DCLRE1C variant was associated with V-gene and J-gene trimming of TCR beta chains, and the association was replicated in an independent cohort. Linkage disequilibrium might explain the correlated functional status among segregating V segments, but an unknown experimental factor could not be excluded. At a false discovery rate of 0.05, a later analysis linked under 20,000 TCR beta sequences to specific HLA alleles. In vitro tests confirmed that a few of the cytomegalovirus-associated TCR beta chains recognize cytomegalovirus antigens. In a later analysis, most CMV-associated TCR beta chains were found to appear HLA-restricted, with HLA associations seemingly driven largely by CMV exposure. In this cohort, only TCR beta chains were sequenced, and detectable features were limited by the absence of alpha or paired-chain data. According to a later analysis, TCR association rates differed among HLA loci, with DRB1 alleles showing the most associated TCRs and HLA-C alleles showing the fewest. In the study, about 150 TCR beta chains were listed as associated with cytomegalovirus. Several of the top co-occurrence clusters appeared to be linked to parvovirus B19, influenza, CMV and Epstein-Barr virus, according to a later analysis. CMV serostatus was the only immune exposure information available for the cohort. When HLA alleles, especially DR and DQ, strongly co-occurred, TCR associations were difficult to assign to individual alleles. Broadly in line with IMGT annotations, most TCR beta V segments showed up in productive rearrangements about 90% or about 30% of the time in an earlier analysis of around 550 of the donors. Most TCR sequences were observed very rarely across donors, whereas some public TCRs were present in many individuals. Roughly uniform sequencing depth across donors was assumed in presence/absence analyses, although this assumption may not hold.

The sequence was collected from a man aged 25-45 years in good health and CMV-seropositive. Material: PBMCs. This chain joins TRBV27 to TRBJ1-1, with no reliable assignment of the D segment. The CDR3: CASSLSRYTEAFF. The nucleotide sequence reads TGTGCCAGCAGTTTATCGAGGTACACTGAAGCTTTCTTT.